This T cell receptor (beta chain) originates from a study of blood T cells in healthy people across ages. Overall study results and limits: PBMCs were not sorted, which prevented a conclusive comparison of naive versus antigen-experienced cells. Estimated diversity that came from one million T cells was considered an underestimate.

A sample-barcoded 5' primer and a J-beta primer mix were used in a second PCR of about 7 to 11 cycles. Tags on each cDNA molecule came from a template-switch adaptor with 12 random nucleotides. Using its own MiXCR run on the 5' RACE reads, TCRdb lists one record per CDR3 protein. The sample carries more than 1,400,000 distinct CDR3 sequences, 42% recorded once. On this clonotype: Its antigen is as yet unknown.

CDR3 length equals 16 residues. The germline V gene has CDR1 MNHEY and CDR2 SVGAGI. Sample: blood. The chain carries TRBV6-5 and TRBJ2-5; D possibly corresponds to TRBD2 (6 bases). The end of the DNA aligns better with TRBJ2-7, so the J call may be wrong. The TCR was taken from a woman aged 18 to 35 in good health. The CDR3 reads CASSYIRLADTYEQYF. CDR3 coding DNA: TGTGCCAGCAGTTACATACGGTTAGCGGACACCTACGAGCAGTACTTC.